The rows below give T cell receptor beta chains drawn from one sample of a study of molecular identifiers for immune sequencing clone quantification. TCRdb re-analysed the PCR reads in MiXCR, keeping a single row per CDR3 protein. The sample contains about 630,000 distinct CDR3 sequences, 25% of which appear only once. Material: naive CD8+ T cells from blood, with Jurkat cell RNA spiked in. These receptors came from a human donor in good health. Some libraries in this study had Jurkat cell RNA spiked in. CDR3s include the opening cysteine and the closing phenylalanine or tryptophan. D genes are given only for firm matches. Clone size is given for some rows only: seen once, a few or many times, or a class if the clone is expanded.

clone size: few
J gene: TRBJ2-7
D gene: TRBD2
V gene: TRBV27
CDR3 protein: CASSPEAGGGYEQYF
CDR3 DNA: TGTGCCAGCAGTCCTGAAGCGGGGGGGGGTTACGAGCAGTACTTC

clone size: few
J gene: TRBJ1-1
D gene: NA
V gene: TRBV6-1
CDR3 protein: CASSLNEGYTEAFF
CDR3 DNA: TGTGCCAGCAGTTTAAACGAGGGATACACTGAAGCTTTCTTT

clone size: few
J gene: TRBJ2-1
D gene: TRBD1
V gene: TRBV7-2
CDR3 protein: CASSVQGANEQFF
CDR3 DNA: TGTGCCAGCAGCGTCCAGGGGGCTAATGAGCAGTTCTTC

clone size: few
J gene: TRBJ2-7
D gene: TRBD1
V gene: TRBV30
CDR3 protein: CAWSADRGHEQYF
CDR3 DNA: TGTGCCTGGAGTGCCGACAGGGGTCACGAGCAGTACTTC

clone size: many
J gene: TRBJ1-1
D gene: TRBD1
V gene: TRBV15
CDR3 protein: CATSSRQGLNTEAFF
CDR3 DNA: TGTGCCACCAGCAGCCGACAGGGTCTTAACACTGAAGCTTTCTTT

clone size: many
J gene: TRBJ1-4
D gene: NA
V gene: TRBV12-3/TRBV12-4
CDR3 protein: CASSPPGFGEKLFF
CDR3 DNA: TGTGCCAGCAGTCCCCCAGGGTTCGGGGAAAAACTGTTTTTT

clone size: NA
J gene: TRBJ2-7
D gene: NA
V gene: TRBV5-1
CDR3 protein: CASSWVALDYEQYF
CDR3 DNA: TGCGCCAGCAGCTGGGTGGCACTTGACTACGAGCAGTACTTC

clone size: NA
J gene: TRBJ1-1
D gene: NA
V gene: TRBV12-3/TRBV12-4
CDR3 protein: CTSTFTGRGTEAFF
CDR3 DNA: TGTACCAGCACCTTCACAGGGCGCGGCACTGAAGCTTTCTTT

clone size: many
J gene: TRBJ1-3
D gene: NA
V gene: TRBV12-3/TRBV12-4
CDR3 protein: CASSPGTRTAGNTIYF
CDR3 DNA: TGTGCCAGCAGTCCTGGGACCCGGACGGCTGGAAACACCATATATTTT

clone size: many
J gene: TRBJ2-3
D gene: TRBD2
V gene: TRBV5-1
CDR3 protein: CASSLMEAGGPTDTQYF
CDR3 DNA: TGCGCCAGCAGCTTGATGGAGGCGGGAGGGCCGACAGATACGCAGTATTTT

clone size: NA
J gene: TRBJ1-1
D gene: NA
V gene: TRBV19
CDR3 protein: CASRQGTTEAFF
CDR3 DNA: TGTGCCAGTAGACAGGGCACCACTGAAGCTTTCTTT

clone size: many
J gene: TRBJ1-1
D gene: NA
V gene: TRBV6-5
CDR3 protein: CASSYTPNSDDLWPEAFF
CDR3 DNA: TGTGCCAGCAGTTACACCCCAAATTCCGATGATCTGTGGCCTGAAGCTTTCTTT

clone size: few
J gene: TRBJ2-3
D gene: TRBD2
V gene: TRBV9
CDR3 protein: CASSSGLAGILDTQYF
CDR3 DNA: TGTGCCAGCAGCTCAGGACTAGCGGGAATCCTAGATACGCAGTATTTT

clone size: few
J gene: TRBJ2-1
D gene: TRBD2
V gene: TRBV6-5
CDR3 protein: CASSAGVPSYNEQFF
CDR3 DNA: TGTGCCAGCAGTGCGGGAGTGCCCTCCTACAATGAGCAGTTCTTC

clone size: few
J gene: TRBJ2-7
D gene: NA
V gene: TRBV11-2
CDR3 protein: CASSLESGFGRSYEQYF
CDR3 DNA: TGTGCCAGCAGCTTAGAATCAGGGTTCGGTAGGTCCTACGAGCAGTACTTC

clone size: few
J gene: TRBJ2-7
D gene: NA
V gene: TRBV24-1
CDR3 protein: CATSDLPRKATSTYYEQYF
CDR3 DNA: TGTGCCACCAGTGATTTGCCTCGTAAGGCGACTTCGACGTATTACGAGCAGTACTTC